This is a list of T cell receptor beta chains from one sample in a study of OX40 agonist ivuxolimab in advanced cancers. The protocol was immunoSEQ multiplex PCR, while the TCRdb copy is restricted to in-frame clones and leaves out a portion. The sample includes approximately 69,000 clones, just over 90% of them seen just once. Sequenced here: CD4+ or CD8+ T cells sorted from blood, sampled in a trial of the OX40 agonist ivuxolimab. All receptors come from an adult with an advanced solid tumor such as melanoma, head and neck, liver or kidney cancer. The CDR3 runs from the conserved cysteine through the conserved F or W. A D gene is named only where the DNA matches it firmly. Part of the rows lack a size; the others show once, few, many or a class for expanded clones.

d_call	cdr3_length	clone_size	v_call	j_call	cdr3_aa	cdr3_nt
TRBD1	16	once	TRBV5-4	TRBJ2-1	CASSFPRQGIYNEQFF	TGTGCCAGCAGCTTTCCTAGACAGGGAATTTACAATGAGCAGTTCTTC
TRBD2	18	NA	TRBV7-9	TRBJ2-1	CADNPPGLAGGWYNEQFF	TGTGCCGACAATCCACCGGGACTAGCGGGAGGCTGGTACAATGAGCAGTTCTTC
NA	14	NA	TRBV10-2	TRBJ1-2	CASSERVLYYGYTF	TGCGCCAGCAGTGAAAGGGTCCTCTACTATGGCTACACCTTC
NA	13	NA	TRBV4-2	TRBJ2-1	CASSQGGANEQFF	TGTGCCAGCAGCCAAGGGGGCGCGAATGAGCAGTTCTTC
NA	17	NA	TRBV5-6	TRBJ2-1	CASSLADSVAPYNEQFF	TGTGCCAGCAGCTTGGCCGACTCGGTGGCCCCCTACAATGAGCAGTTCTTC
TRBD2	24	NA	TRBV2	TRBJ2-7	CASRPPRPPETSGSGRRGRYEQYF	TGTGCCAGCAGGCCGCCCCGGCCACCGGAGACTAGCGGGAGTGGAAGACGGGGTAGGTACGAGCAGTACTTC
TRBD1	15	NA	TRBV10-3	TRBJ1-4	CAISEEQGATEKLFF	TGTGCCATCAGTGAGGAACAGGGGGCAACTGAAAAACTGTTTTTT
TRBD1	14	once	TRBV19	TRBJ2-1	CASSPGTAYNEQFF	TGTGCCAGTAGCCCCGGGACAGCCTACAATGAGCAGTTCTTC
TRBD2	16	NA	TRBV11-3	TRBJ2-1	CASSLRVAGGLNEQFF	TGTGCCAGCAGCTTACGAGTAGCGGGAGGGCTTAATGAGCAGTTCTTC
TRBD1	17	NA	TRBV5-6	TRBJ2-3	CASSRKGGQVLRYTQYF	TGTGCCAGCAGCCGAAAAGGGGGACAGGTACTCCGGTATACGCAGTATTTT
TRBD1	14	NA	TRBV7-6	TRBJ1-2	CASSLGQGVFGYTF	TGTGCCAGCAGCTTGGGACAGGGGGTCTTTGGCTACACCTTC
NA	14	NA	TRBV14	TRBJ1-4	CASSQGGRNEKLFF	TGTGCCAGCAGCCAAGGTGGGAGGAATGAAAAACTGTTTTTT
TRBD1	15	once	TRBV19	TRBJ2-5	CASSIDHTGAETQYF	TGTGCCAGTAGTATAGATCACACAGGGGCAGAGACCCAGTACTTC
NA	14	once	TRBV19	TRBJ2-1	CASNSGGLHNEQFF	TGTGCCAGTAATAGCGGAGGGCTGCACAATGAGCAGTTCTTC
NA	13	NA	TRBV11-2	TRBJ2-5	CASSPAHRETQYF	TGTGCCAGCAGCCCCGCGCATCGGGAGACCCAGTACTTC
NA	14	NA	TRBV2	TRBJ1-5	CASKGAGLNQPQHF	TGTGCCAGCAAAGGGGCTGGTCTCAATCAGCCCCAGCATTTT
TRBD2	16	NA	TRBV4-1	TRBJ2-1	CASNPGGVATNNEQFF	TGCGCCAGCAACCCGGGGGGGGTCGCAACCAACAATGAGCAGTTCTTC
TRBD1	15	NA	TRBV15	TRBJ2-7	CATSRDRGFAYEQYF	TGTGCCACCAGCAGGGACAGGGGGTTCGCCTACGAGCAGTACTTC
NA	15	NA	TRBV15	TRBJ2-1	CATSRDWDPYNEQFF	TGTGCCACCAGCAGAGATTGGGACCCCTACAATGAGCAGTTCTTC
NA	13	NA	TRBV19	TRBJ1-1	CASSTTADTEAFF	TGTGCCAGTAGTACAACGGCGGACACTGAAGCTTTCTTT
NA	14	NA	TRBV7-6	TRBJ1-1	CASSLAHQGREAFF	TGTGCCAGCAGCTTAGCCCATCAGGGGCGTGAAGCTTTCTTT
TRBD2	15	NA	TRBV28	TRBJ2-7	CASRQTGTSGYEQYF	TGTGCCAGCAGACAGACCGGGACTAGTGGCTACGAGCAGTACTTC
NA	13	NA	TRBV18	TRBJ1-5	CASSLAGAQPQHF	TGTGCCAGCTCACTCGCCGGGGCCCAGCCCCAGCATTTT
NA	12	once	TRBV29-1	TRBJ1-4	CSVAHSGEKLFF	TGCAGCGTTGCACACAGTGGTGAAAAACTGTTTTTT
TRBD1	18	NA	TRBV2	TRBJ1-4	CASSEAAINRGANEKLFF	TGTGCCAGCAGTGAAGCGGCCATCAACAGGGGCGCAAATGAAAAACTGTTTTTT
TRBD1	14	NA	TRBV19	TRBJ1-2	CASSQWTGSSGYTF	TGTGCCAGTAGTCAATGGACAGGTTCGAGTGGCTACACCTTC
NA	16	few	TRBV2	TRBJ1-1	CASSEQKGLGGTEAFF	TGTGCCAGCAGTGAACAAAAGGGTCTGGGCGGCACTGAAGCTTTCTTT
TRBD2	13	NA	TRBV2	TRBJ2-7	CASSRGISYEQYF	TGTGCCAGCTCGCGGGGGATTTCCTACGAGCAGTACTTC
TRBD2	16	NA	TRBV9	TRBJ2-1	CASSVGGTSWSNEQFF	TGTGCCAGCAGCGTAGGAGGGACTAGCTGGAGCAATGAGCAGTTCTTC
TRBD1	16	NA	TRBV2	TRBJ1-1	CASSEGGQVLGTEAFF	TGTGCCAGCAGTGAAGGGGGACAGGTTTTGGGGACTGAAGCTTTCTTT
NA	15	NA	TRBV10-3	TRBJ2-7	CAIRTGTSNSYEQYF	TGTGCCATCAGGACCGGGACTTCTAACTCCTACGAGCAGTACTTC
NA	14	NA	TRBV19	TRBJ2-3	CASSMGGSTDTQYF	TGTGCCAGTAGTATGGGCGGGAGCACAGATACGCAGTATTTT
TRBD2	18	NA	TRBV10-3	TRBJ2-1	CAISGLAGGPSSYNEQFF	TGTGCCATCAGCGGACTAGCGGGAGGGCCGAGCTCCTACAATGAGCAGTTCTTC
TRBD2	15	NA	TRBV7-6	TRBJ2-1	CASSLGEGANNEQFF	TGTGCCAGCAGCTTAGGGGAGGGAGCAAACAATGAGCAGTTCTTC
NA	19	few	TRBV19	TRBJ2-5	CASSAWVEFGAEIQETQYF	TGTGCCAGTAGCGCTTGGGTAGAATTTGGGGCCGAGATTCAAGAGACCCAGTACTTC
NA	16	NA	TRBV7-3	TRBJ2-1	CASSSPGIGSYNEQFF	TGTGCCAGCAGCTCACCCGGAATCGGTTCCTACAATGAGCAGTTCTTC
TRBD2	16	NA	TRBV2	TRBJ2-3	CASIPGTSGRAPRQYF	TGTGCCAGCATTCCCGGAACTAGCGGGAGGGCTCCTAGGCAGTATTTT
TRBD2	18	NA	TRBV2	TRBJ2-1	CASSERSPLAGRAYGQFF	TGTGCCAGCAGTGAAAGGTCACCACTAGCGGGAAGGGCCTATGGGCAGTTCTTC
NA	15	NA	TRBV5-1	TRBJ2-3	CASSLEGRWSDTQYF	TGCGCCAGCAGCTTGGAGGGGAGATGGTCAGATACGCAGTATTTT
TRBD2	18	NA	TRBV5-1	TRBJ2-3	CASSSTNTSGRVADTQYF	TGCGCCAGCAGCTCAACAAACACTAGCGGGAGGGTTGCAGATACGCAGTATTTT
NA	14	NA	TRBV19	TRBJ2-1	CASSMRWTDNEQFF	TGTGCCAGTAGTATGAGGTGGACGGACAATGAGCAGTTCTTC
NA	21	NA	TRBV12-1	TRBJ2-2	CASSFAMTSGRPSKDTGELFF	TGTGCCAGCAGCTTTGCGATGACTAGCGGGAGGCCCAGCAAGGACACCGGGGAGCTGTTTTTT
NA	18	NA	TRBV7-9	TRBJ2-1	CASSLASLGSSSYNEQFF	TGTGCCAGCAGCTTAGCTTCCTTGGGGAGTAGCTCCTACAATGAGCAGTTCTTC
TRBD1	16	NA	TRBV18	TRBJ2-2	CASSPPDRVWAGELFF	TGTGCCAGCTCACCACCTGACAGGGTCTGGGCCGGGGAGCTGTTTTTT
NA	14	NA	TRBV5-6	TRBJ1-1	CASSLIGRLTEAFF	TGTGCCAGCAGCCTCATAGGGAGGTTGACTGAAGCTTTCTTT
TRBD2	17	NA	TRBV27	TRBJ2-7	CASSLRRTSGFSYEQYF	TGTGCCAGCAGTTTAAGGCGGACTAGCGGATTCTCCTACGAGCAGTACTTC
TRBD2	16	NA	TRBV11-2	TRBJ2-1	CASRRTSGRTYNEQFF	TGTGCCAGCAGACGAACTAGCGGGAGAACTTACAATGAGCAGTTCTTC
NA	16	once	TRBV19	TRBJ2-5	CASSIGGPLPQETQYF	TGTGCCAGTAGTATTGGTGGACCGCTCCCCCAAGAGACCCAGTACTTC
NA	14	NA	TRBV27	TRBJ2-7	CASSPGTGIHEQYF	TGTGCCAGCAGTCCCGGCACAGGGATTCACGAGCAGTACTTC
NA	15	NA	TRBV7-3	TRBJ1-3	CASSLGGNSGNTIYF	TGTGCCAGCAGCTTAGGGGGGAACTCTGGAAACACCATATATTTT
TRBD2	13	NA	TRBV5-1	TRBJ2-3	CASSLPSGDSRVF	TGCGCCAGCAGCTTGCCTAGCGGAGATTCTAGAGTTTTT
NA	15	NA	TRBV27	TRBJ1-1	CASSPWGGMNTEAFF	TGTGCCAGCAGTCCCTGGGGAGGGATGAACACTGAAGCTTTCTTT
TRBD1	15	NA	TRBV28	TRBJ2-7	CASSERGQGVGEQYF	TGTGCCAGCAGTGAAAGGGGACAGGGGGTGGGCGAGCAGTACTTC
NA	12	NA	TRBV29-1	TRBJ2-3	CSALTGADTQYF	TGCAGCGCTCTGACGGGGGCAGATACGCAGTATTTT
TRBD2	12	few	TRBV19	TRBJ2-7	CASNSGIGAQYF	TGTGCCAGTAATAGCGGGATTGGCGCGCAGTACTTC
TRBD2	17	NA	TRBV28	TRBJ2-3	CASSGGLAGSSTDTQYF	TGTGCCAGCAGTGGGGGACTAGCGGGGTCAAGCACAGATACGCAGTATTTT
NA	13	NA	TRBV12-5	TRBJ1-1	CASGLPSDTEAFF	TGTGCTAGTGGTCTCCCTTCGGACACTGAAGCTTTCTTT
NA	16	NA	TRBV15	TRBJ2-1	CATSRDYRTSYNEQFF	TGTGCCACCAGCAGAGATTATAGGACATCCTACAATGAGCAGTTCTTC
NA	14	NA	TRBV19	TRBJ2-5	CASSIDQWGETQYF	TGTGCCAGTAGTATAGATCAATGGGGGGAGACCCAGTACTTC
TRBD1	15	NA	TRBV7-9	TRBJ2-1	CASIRGTGETNEQFF	TGTGCCAGCATCAGGGGGACAGGGGAGACCAATGAGCAGTTCTTC